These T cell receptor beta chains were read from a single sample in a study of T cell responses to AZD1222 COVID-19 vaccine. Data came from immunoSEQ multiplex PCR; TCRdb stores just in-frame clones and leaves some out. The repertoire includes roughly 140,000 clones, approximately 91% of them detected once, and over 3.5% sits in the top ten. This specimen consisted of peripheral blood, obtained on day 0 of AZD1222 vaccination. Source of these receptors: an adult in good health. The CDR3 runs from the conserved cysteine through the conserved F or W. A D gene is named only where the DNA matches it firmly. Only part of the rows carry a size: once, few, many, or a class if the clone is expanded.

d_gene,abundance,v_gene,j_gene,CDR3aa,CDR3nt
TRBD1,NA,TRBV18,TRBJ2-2,CASSPWTGGTGELFF,TGTGCCAGCTCACCCTGGACAGGGGGAACCGGGGAGCTGTTTTTT
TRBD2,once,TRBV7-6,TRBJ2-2,CASSPPPSSGQIPNTGELFF,TGTGCCAGCAGCCCGCCCCCGTCTAGCGGGCAAATACCGAACACCGGGGAGCTGTTTTTT
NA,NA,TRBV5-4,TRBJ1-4,CASSSRDANEKLFF,TGTGCCAGCAGCTCCAGGGATGCTAATGAAAAACTGTTTTTT
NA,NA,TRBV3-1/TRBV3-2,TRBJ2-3,CASSPLITDTQYF,TGTGCCAGCAGCCCGCTTATCACAGATACGCAGTATTTT
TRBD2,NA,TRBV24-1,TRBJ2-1,CATSDLLLAESSYNEQFF,TGTGCCACCAGTGATTTGCTACTAGCGGAAAGCTCCTACAATGAGCAGTTCTTC
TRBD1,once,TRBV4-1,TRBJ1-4,CASSRDRAKEKLFF,TGCGCCAGCAGTCGGGACAGGGCGAAAGAAAAACTGTTTTTT
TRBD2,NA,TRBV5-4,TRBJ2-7,CASSFGTSGLYEQYF,TGTGCCAGCAGCTTCGGGACTAGCGGACTCTACGAGCAGTACTTC
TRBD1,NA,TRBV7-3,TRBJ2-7,CASSSTGGTSDEQYF,TGTGCCAGCAGCTCGACAGGGGGCACATCCGACGAGCAGTACTTC
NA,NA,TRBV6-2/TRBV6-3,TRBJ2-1,CASSQGAGHNEQFF,TGTGCCAGCAGTCAAGGGGCGGGACACAATGAGCAGTTCTTC
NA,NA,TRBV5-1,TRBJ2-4,CASSRGGNIQYF,TGCGCCAGCAGCCGGGGCGGAAACATTCAGTACTTC
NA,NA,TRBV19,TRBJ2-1,CASSLKRLSYNEQFF,TGTGCCAGTAGTTTGAAAAGACTCTCCTACAATGAGCAGTTCTTC
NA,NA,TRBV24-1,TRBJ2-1,CATSDSRDYNEQFF,TGTGCCACCAGTGATTCCCGGGACTACAATGAGCAGTTCTTC
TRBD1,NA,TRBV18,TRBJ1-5,CASSPDRGSEAYSNQPQHF,TGTGCCAGCTCACCAGACAGGGGTAGTGAGGCTTATAGCAATCAGCCCCAGCATTTT
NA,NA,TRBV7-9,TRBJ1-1,CAIKRGGRNTEAFF,TGTGCCATCAAGAGGGGGGGCAGAAACACTGAAGCTTTCTTT
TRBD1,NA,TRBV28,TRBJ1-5,CASINRGNQPQHF,TGTGCCAGCATCAACAGGGGTAATCAGCCCCAGCATTTT
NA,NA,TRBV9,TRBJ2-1,CASSNRDANNEQFF,TGTGCCAGCAGTAACAGGGACGCCAACAATGAGCAGTTCTTC
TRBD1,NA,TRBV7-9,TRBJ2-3,CASSPGTVSTDTQYF,TGTGCCAGCAGCCCGGGGACAGTAAGCACAGATACGCAGTATTTT